Listed below are T cell receptor beta chains from one sample, sequenced in a study of cytomegalovirus exposure and HLA in healthy donors. Using immunoSEQ multiplex PCR, the repertoire was profiled, and TCRdb retains in-frame clones only, with some absent. The table has some 180,000 clones, around 80% seen once. The source material was PBMCs. These TCRs come from a man between 18 and 35 years old in good health and CMV-seronegative. Both conserved end residues are part of each CDR3. The D gene is left open where the match is weak. Size is stated for part of the rows, as once, few or many counts, or as a class when the clone is expanded.

clone_size | j_call | v_call | d_call | cdr3_aa | cdr3_nt
few | TRBJ1-2 | TRBV7-9 | . | CASSNSSMPSYGYTF | TGTGCCAGCAGCAACTCGAGCATGCCGAGCTATGGCTACACCTTC
. | TRBJ2-5 | TRBV6-5 | . | CASSYSRFGGETQYF | TGTGCCAGCAGTTACTCGAGGTTCGGGGGTGAGACCCAGTACTTC
. | TRBJ2-1 | TRBV5-4 | TRBD2 | CASSLEAGGTNEQFF | TGTGCCAGCAGCTTGGAAGCGGGGGGTACCAATGAGCAGTTCTTC
few | TRBJ2-7 | TRBV5-4 | TRBD2 | CASSPGTSAQRGQYF | TGTGCTAGCAGCCCGGGGACTAGCGCACAGCGGGGGCAGTACTTC
. | TRBJ2-2 | TRBV5-4 | TRBD1 | CASSLGGQVNTGELFF | TGTGCCAGCAGCTTGGGGGGACAGGTTAACACCGGGGAGCTGTTTTTT
. | TRBJ1-1 | TRBV9 | . | CASSGGGAMNTEAFF | TGTGCCAGCAGCGGCGGAGGGGCGATGAACACTGAAGCTTTCTTT
. | TRBJ2-3 | TRBV7-9 | . | CASSLGPGGADTQYF | TGTGCCAGCAGCTTAGGCCCCGGAGGAGCAGATACGCAGTATTTT
. | TRBJ2-2 | TRBV19 | TRBD2 | CASRVGGAYTGELFF | TGTGCCAGTCGCGTCGGGGGGGCCTACACCGGGGAGCTGTTTTTT
. | TRBJ1-2 | TRBV6-6 | . | CASSYDSPYGYTF | TGTGCCAGCAGTTACGACAGCCCCTATGGCTACACCTTC
. | TRBJ2-5 | TRBV7-9 | TRBD2 | CASSLVGGGKTQYF | TGTGCCAGCAGCTTAGTGGGCGGGGGGAAGACCCAGTACTTC
. | TRBJ2-7 | TRBV11-3 | . | CASSHEYEQYF | TGTGCCAGCAGCCACGAGTACGAGCAGTACTTC
. | TRBJ1-1 | TRBV30 | TRBD1 | CAWSRQGTEAFF | TGTGCCTGGAGTCGACAGGGGACTGAAGCTTTCTTT
. | TRBJ2-3 | TRBV30 | TRBD2 | CALTSGRADTQYF | TGTGCCCTAACTAGCGGGAGGGCAGATACGCAGTATTTT
few | TRBJ2-5 | TRBV5-4 | TRBD2 | CASRLRGGETQYF | TGTGCCAGCAGACTGCGGGGGGGGGAGACCCAGTACTTC